The present entry profiles one T cell receptor (beta chain) with its context. This clone was seen a handful of times. It lacks a known antigen. Base qualities were left out, and no much larger clone turns up one base away. The CDR3 covers 17 residues, taking in both the cysteine and the phenylalanine. The kept DNA is CDR3 alone, 51 bases in frame from the first base. For this chain, trimming is 3 bases at the V end and 3 bases at the J end, and the number of junction bases without a gene match is 11. The CDR1 and CDR2 encoded by the germline V gene (reference sequence) are LGHDT and YNNKEL. At one collaborating source in Seattle, patients were enrolled during active infection and were followed longitudinally through the course of disease. Each collaborating institution followed its own protocols to collect whole blood in K2EDTA tubes. Collaborator samples were shipped for TCRbeta analysis as frozen whole blood, isolated PBMCs, or DNA extracted from either sample type.

These data are taken from a study of blood T cell repertoires in COVID-19 (dated by TCRdb to 2020 to 2022). As for the study more broadly: Samples covering the acute and convalescent phases of COVID-19 were provided by collaborators in the United States, Italy and Spain. The dataset comprised deeply sampled blood TCRbeta repertoires from subjects exposed to, actively infected with, or recovered from COVID-19. The prospective study material was composed of cDNA or gDNA derived from T cells, B-cell-depleted T cells, or PBMCs. The samples were drawn from the first 160 participants of the ongoing ImmuneRACE study and from over a thousand subjects provided by 6 global collaborators. Where available, HLA class I and class II types were obtained from metadata supplied by the sample provider rather than from assay-based typing. The sample metadata nearly always contained a de-identified subject ID, COVID-19 status, age in years and sex. The repertoires were released in a freely available public database meant as a resource for research on the immune response to SARS-CoV-2.

Results the study describes overall, beyond this receptor: The amount of clinical and demographic metadata varied by source and participant and was provided uncurated.

TCRbeta CDR3 regions were amplified from genomic DNA by means of the immunoSEQ Assay, a bias-controlled multiplex PCR. Per the original workflow: The number of nucleated cells in each sample was estimated by amplification of reference gene primers within the assay. To quantify the absolute abundance of each unique TCRbeta CDR3 rearrangement, sequence reads were collapsed and filtered. For each sample, productive Simpson clonality was calculated as the square root of Simpson's diversity index across productive rearrangements. TCRdb retrieved this table from immuneACCESS and kept in-frame rearrangements only. Not all clones are present; in checked studies, unresolved V genes account for under half, and no reason is known for the remainder. The V and J calls and clone size come from that table; D and trimming were worked out from the DNA. Counted in this sample were some 520,000 clones; 80% to 90% of them appeared once. The ten top clones hold 0.8% to 0.9% of the sample.

The V gene is TRBV3-1 (or the pseudogene TRBV3-2) and the J gene is TRBJ2-3, with 8 bases aligning to TRBD2. Sequencing was done on a sample of peripheral blood. This sequence originates from a young man with COVID-19, enrolled during active disease. The nucleotide sequence reads as follows: TGTGCCAGCAGCCATTCCACTCCGGGACTAGGTACAGATACGCAGTATTTT. It is translated as CASSHSTPGLGTDTQYF.